Listed below are T cell receptor beta chains from one sample, sequenced in a study of T cells after yellow fever vaccination. A single record per CDR3 protein comes from TCRdb applying MiXCR to the 5' RACE reads. The sample shows about 300,000 distinct CDR3 sequences, 8.5% to 10% of them seen only once. This material consisted of CD4+ T cells sorted from PBMCs, taken 5 days after the yellow fever booster vaccination. Every receptor here comes from a man younger than 30 who received the YFV17D yellow fever vaccine. The CDR3 runs from the conserved cysteine through the conserved F or W. The order of the fields is V gene, J gene, D gene, CDR3 protein. A D gene is named only where the DNA matches it firmly.

V: TRBV24-1
J: TRBJ2-1
D: -
CDR3: CATSDFYEQFF

V: TRBV2
J: TRBJ2-1
D: TRBD2
CDR3: CASSAVGLAAYNEQFF

V: TRBV28
J: TRBJ2-3
D: -
CDR3: CASSLGGRADTQYF

V: TRBV9
J: TRBJ2-3
D: -
CDR3: CASSASITSTDTQYF

V: TRBV29-1
J: TRBJ2-4
D: -
CDR3: CSVEVRPAGIQYF

V: TRBV5-4
J: TRBJ2-1
D: TRBD1
CDR3: CASSAGQGRGSNEQFF

V: TRBV5-1
J: TRBJ2-3
D: TRBD2
CDR3: CASSLGASGDTDTQYF

V: TRBV2
J: TRBJ2-5
D: -
CDR3: CASSIQGKEAQYF

V: TRBV27
J: TRBJ1-1
D: TRBD1
CDR3: CASSLRGGTNTEAFF

V: TRBV5-5
J: TRBJ2-1
D: -
CDR3: CASSFAGADEQFF

V: TRBV5-4
J: TRBJ1-4
D: -
CDR3: CASSHRQYNEKLFF

V: TRBV7-6
J: TRBJ2-7
D: TRBD1
CDR3: CASSLGQGRYEQYF

V: TRBV29-1
J: TRBJ2-1
D: -
CDR3: CSVQTSSYNEQFF

V: TRBV5-1
J: TRBJ1-6
D: TRBD1
CDR3: CASSFGGTDNSPLHF

V: TRBV5-1
J: TRBJ1-4
D: TRBD1
CDR3: CASSNRTGGSELFF

V: TRBV20-1
J: TRBJ1-2
D: -
CDR3: CSVGGGVIYGYTF

V: TRBV5-1
J: TRBJ2-1
D: TRBD2
CDR3: CASSRAVDGGDNEQFF

V: TRBV4-1
J: TRBJ1-2
D: TRBD1
CDR3: CASSQDLSDRGYGYTF

V: TRBV27
J: TRBJ2-2
D: TRBD2
CDR3: CASTPLAGRSLANTGELFF

V: TRBV20-1
J: TRBJ1-1
D: -
CDR3: CSAILAPRAFF

V: TRBV7-9
J: TRBJ2-5
D: -
CDR3: CASSLQNRQETQYF

V: TRBV20-1
J: TRBJ2-5
D: TRBD2
CDR3: CSACRTSGETQYF

V: TRBV4-1
J: TRBJ2-5
D: -
CDR3: CASSRITGTQYF

V: TRBV5-4
J: TRBJ2-6
D: -
CDR3: CASSYPTGANVLTF

V: TRBV12-3/TRBV12-4
J: TRBJ2-3
D: TRBD2
CDR3: CASSGLAGLLGGQYF

V: TRBV7-3
J: TRBJ2-1
D: -
CDR3: CASSLRDDSKQFF

V: TRBV30
J: TRBJ2-6
D: -
CDR3: CAWVPISGANVLTF

V: TRBV29-1
J: TRBJ1-1
D: -
CDR3: CSVRAGRHFGTEAFF

V: TRBV10-3
J: TRBJ1-5
D: -
CDR3: CAISETLDQPQHF

V: TRBV7-3
J: TRBJ1-6
D: TRBD1
CDR3: CASSVMDRVASPLHF

V: TRBV20-1
J: TRBJ1-1
D: -
CDR3: CSALGRTEAFF

V: TRBV5-6
J: TRBJ1-1
D: -
CDR3: CASAAASVTEAFF

V: TRBV5-1
J: TRBJ2-1
D: -
CDR3: CASSPDGTLNNEQFF

V: TRBV6-5
J: TRBJ1-2
D: -
CDR3: CASSSPDYGYTF

V: TRBV5-1
J: TRBJ2-7
D: TRBD1
CDR3: CASSRDSGTYEQYF

V: TRBV7-9
J: TRBJ2-5
D: -
CDR3: CASSLWLQETQYF

V: TRBV6-6
J: TRBJ2-7
D: TRBD2
CDR3: CASRQIAGESYEQYF

V: TRBV7-3
J: TRBJ2-5
D: TRBD2
CDR3: CASSLKRGDHQETQYF

V: TRBV5-1
J: TRBJ1-5
D: -
CDR3: CASSLGGGLYNQPQHF

V: TRBV11-2
J: TRBJ2-5
D: -
CDR3: CASSPSWASLRKTQYF

V: TRBV4-1
J: TRBJ2-5
D: TRBD2
CDR3: CASSRGTSGGPYQETQYF

V: TRBV7-3
J: TRBJ2-1
D: -
CDR3: CASSSLGGPLYEQFF

V: TRBV7-3
J: TRBJ2-1
D: TRBD2
CDR3: CASSLNRGGLNEQFF

V: TRBV7-2
J: TRBJ1-1
D: -
CDR3: CASSGKGGNTEAFF

V: TRBV5-4
J: TRBJ1-2
D: -
CDR3: CASSLESIANYGYTF

V: TRBV20-1
J: TRBJ2-1
D: TRBD1
CDR3: CSANTDRWNEQFF

V: TRBV20-1
J: TRBJ2-3
D: TRBD2
CDR3: CSAYSVSGGSTDTQYF

V: TRBV6-5
J: TRBJ2-3
D: TRBD2
CDR3: CASRRLAGGRLFTDTQYF

V: TRBV4-1
J: TRBJ2-7
D: -
CDR3: CASSQEVSDQQYF

V: TRBV29-1
J: TRBJ1-4
D: -
CDR3: CSVEAVEKLFF

V: TRBV12-3/TRBV12-4
J: TRBJ2-7
D: -
CDR3: CASSHDSTYEQYF

V: TRBV10-1
J: TRBJ2-2
D: -
CDR3: CASSEIFTGELFF

V: TRBV7-9
J: TRBJ1-6
D: TRBD1
CDR3: CASSNRDRGNSPLHF